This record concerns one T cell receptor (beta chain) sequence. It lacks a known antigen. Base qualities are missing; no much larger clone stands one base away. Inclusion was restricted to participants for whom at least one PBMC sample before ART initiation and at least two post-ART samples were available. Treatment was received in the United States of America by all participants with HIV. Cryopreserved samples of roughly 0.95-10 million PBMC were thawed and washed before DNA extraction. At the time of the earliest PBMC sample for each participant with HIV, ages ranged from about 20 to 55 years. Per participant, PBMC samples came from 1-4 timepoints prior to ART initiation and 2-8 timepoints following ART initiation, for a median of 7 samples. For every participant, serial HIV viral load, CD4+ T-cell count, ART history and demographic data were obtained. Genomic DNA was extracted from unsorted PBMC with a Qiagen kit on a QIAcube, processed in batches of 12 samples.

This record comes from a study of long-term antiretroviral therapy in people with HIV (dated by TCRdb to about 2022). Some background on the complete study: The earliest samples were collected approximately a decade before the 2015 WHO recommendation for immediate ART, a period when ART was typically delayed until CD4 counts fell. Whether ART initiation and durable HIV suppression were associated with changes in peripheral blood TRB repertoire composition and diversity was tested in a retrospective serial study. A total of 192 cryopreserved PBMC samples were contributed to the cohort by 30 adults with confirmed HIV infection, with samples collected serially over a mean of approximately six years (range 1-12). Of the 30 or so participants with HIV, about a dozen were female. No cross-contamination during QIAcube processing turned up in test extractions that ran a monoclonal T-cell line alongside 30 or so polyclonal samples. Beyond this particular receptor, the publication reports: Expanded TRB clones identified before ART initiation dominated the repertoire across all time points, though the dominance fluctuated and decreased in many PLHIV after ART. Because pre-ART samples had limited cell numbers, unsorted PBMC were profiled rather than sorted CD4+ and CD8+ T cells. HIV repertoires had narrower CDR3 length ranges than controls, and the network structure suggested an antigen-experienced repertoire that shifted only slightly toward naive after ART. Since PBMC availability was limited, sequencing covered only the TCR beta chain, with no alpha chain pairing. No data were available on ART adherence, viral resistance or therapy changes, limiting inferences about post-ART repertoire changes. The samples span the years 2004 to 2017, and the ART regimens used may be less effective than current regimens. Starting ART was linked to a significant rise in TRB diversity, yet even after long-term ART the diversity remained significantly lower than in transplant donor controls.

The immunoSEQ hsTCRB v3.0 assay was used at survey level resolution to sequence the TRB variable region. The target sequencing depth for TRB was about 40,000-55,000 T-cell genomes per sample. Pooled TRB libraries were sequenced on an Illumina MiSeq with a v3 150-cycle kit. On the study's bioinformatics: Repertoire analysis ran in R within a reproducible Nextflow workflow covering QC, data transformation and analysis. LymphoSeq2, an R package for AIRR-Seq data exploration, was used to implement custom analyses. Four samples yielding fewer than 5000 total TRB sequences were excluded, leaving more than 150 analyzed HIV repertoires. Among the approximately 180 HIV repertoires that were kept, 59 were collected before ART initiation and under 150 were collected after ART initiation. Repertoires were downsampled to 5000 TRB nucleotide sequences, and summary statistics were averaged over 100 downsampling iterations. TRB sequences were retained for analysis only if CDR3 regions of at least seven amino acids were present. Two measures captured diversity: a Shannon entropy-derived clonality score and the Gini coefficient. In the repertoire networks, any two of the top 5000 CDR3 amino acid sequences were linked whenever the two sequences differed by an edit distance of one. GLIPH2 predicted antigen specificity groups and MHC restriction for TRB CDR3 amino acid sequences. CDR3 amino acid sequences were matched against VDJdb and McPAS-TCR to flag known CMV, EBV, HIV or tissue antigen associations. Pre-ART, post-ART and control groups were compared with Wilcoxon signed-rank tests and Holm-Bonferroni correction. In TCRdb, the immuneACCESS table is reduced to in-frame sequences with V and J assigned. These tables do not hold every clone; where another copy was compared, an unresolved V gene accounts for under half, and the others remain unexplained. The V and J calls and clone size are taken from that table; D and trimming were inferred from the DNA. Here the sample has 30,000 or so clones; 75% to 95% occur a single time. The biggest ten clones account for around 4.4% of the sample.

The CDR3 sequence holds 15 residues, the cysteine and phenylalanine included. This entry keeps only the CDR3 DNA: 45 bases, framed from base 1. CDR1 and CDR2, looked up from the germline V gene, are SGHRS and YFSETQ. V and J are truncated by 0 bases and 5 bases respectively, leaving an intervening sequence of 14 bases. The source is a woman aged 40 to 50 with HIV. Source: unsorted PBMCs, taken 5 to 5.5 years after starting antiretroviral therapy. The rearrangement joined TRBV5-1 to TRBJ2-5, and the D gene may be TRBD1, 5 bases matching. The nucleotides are TGCGCCAGCAGCTTGGCCTCCAGGGTAGTGGAGACCCAGTACTTC. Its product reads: CASSLASRVVETQYF.